This TCR beta chain was captured in a study of blood T cell repertoires in COVID-19. Across the study: COVID-19 samples from acute and convalescent phases originated in the United States, Italy and Spain.

Authors' analysis steps: The authors estimated nucleated cell counts from reference gene primer amplification. Generated by immunoSEQ multiplex PCR, the TCRdb table keeps only in-frame clones and is missing some. V and J calls and clone size are as listed in that table; D and trimming were resolved from the DNA. Among 35,000 to 50,000 clones listed, roughly 84% were seen once. The V gene lost 6 bases and the J gene lost 7 bases, with 15 bases spanning the gap. Germline V gene data show CDR1 as LNHDA and CDR2 as SQIVND (reference sequence). This CDR3 is built from 13 residues. The gene calls are TRBV19 and TRBJ1-2; no reliable D call. The receptor comes from a human donor in a cohort sampled during active COVID-19. Sample: peripheral blood. The CDR3 protein is CASSRRGMSGYTF. In nucleotides, the CDR3 is TGTGCCAGTAGCCGCCGGGGTATGAGTGGCTACACCTTC.